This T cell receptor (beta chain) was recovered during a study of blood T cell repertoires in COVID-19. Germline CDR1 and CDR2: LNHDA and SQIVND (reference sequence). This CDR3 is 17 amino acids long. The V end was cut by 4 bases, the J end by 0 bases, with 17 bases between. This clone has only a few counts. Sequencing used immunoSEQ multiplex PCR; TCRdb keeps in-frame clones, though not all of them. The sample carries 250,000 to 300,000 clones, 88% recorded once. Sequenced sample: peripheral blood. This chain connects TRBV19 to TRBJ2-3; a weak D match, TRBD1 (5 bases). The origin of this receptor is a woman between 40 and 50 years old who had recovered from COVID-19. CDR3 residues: CASSTNPLGPSTDTQYF. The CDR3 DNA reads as TGTGCCAGTAGTACGAACCCACTGGGGCCTAGCACAGATACGCAGTATTTT.